This T cell receptor (beta chain) was sequenced for a study of blood T cells in healthy people across ages. Study-wide points: Among long-lived donors, naive CD4+ cells were more numerous and diversity higher than in aged donors.

Together with a sample-barcoded 5' primer, a J-beta primer mix was included in a second PCR lasting roughly 7 to 11 cycles. Each CDR3 protein gets one entry after TCRdb re-called the 5' RACE reads with MiXCR. The table includes around 900,000 distinct CDR3 sequences, roughly half detected once. Drawing of peripheral blood yielded roughly 9.3 milliliters from each donor. About this clonotype: The target antigen is unknown.

CDR3 length: 15 residues. Germline-derived CDR1 and CDR2 are SQVTM and ANQGSEA. The rearrangement uses TRBV29-1 and TRBJ2-5; 9 nucleotides align to TRBD2. The J call could be wrong; TRBJ2-7 is a better fit for the DNA end. The sequenced material came from blood. The sequence came from a woman aged 55-75 years in good health. CDR3 amino acids: CSAKGAGGPIYEQYF. The CDR3 DNA is TGCAGCGCAAAAGGGGCGGGAGGGCCGATCTACGAGCAGTACTTC.